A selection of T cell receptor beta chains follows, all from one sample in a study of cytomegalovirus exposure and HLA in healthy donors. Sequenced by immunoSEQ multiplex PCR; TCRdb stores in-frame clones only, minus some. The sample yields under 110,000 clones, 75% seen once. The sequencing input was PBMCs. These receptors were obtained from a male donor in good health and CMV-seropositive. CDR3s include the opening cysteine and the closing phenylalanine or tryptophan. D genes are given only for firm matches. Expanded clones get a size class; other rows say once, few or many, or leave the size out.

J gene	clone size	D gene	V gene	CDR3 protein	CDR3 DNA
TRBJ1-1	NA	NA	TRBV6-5	CASRDTLNTEAFF	TGTGCCAGTAGAGACACCTTGAACACTGAAGCTTTCTTT
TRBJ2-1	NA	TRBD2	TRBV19	CASRRSGGDYNEQFF	TGTGCCAGTAGGCGCAGCGGGGGGGATTACAATGAGCAGTTCTTC
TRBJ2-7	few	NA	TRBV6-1	CASSEGAGTEQYF	TGTGCCAGCAGTGAAGGGGCCGGTACCGAGCAGTACTTC
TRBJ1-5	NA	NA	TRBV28	CASSLGAWNQPQHF	TGTGCCAGCAGTTTAGGGGCTTGGAATCAGCCCCAGCATTTT
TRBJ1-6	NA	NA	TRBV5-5	CASSSQPAGNSPLHF	TGTGCCAGCAGCTCTCAACCCGCGGGAAATTCACCCCTCCACTTT
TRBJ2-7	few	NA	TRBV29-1	CSGTTAYEQYF	TGCAGCGGTACGACAGCATACGAGCAGTACTTC
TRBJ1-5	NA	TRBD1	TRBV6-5	CASSYSGTGLLGAQHF	TGTGCCAGCAGTTACTCCGGGACAGGGCTACTAGGAGCCCAGCATTTT
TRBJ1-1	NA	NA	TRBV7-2	CASSTHRIRAFF	TGTGCCAGCAGCACGCACAGGATCCGAGCTTTCTTT
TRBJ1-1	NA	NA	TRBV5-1	CASSSPVGGMLNTEAFF	TGCGCCAGCAGCTCCCCTGTGGGGGGAATGTTGAACACTGAAGCTTTCTTT
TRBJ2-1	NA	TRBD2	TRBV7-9	CASSQVASGVSSYNEQFF	TGTGCCAGCAGCCAAGTGGCTAGCGGAGTGAGCTCCTACAATGAGCAGTTCTTC
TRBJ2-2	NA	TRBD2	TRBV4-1	CASSGASGKDGELFF	TGCGCCAGCAGCGGGGCTAGCGGGAAGGACGGGGAGCTGTTTTTT
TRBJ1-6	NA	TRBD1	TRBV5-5	CASSPPGQGNSPLHF	TGTGCCAGCAGCCCACCGGGACAGGGGAATTCACCCCTCCACTTT
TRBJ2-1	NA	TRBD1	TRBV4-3	CASSQDDRGYNEQFF	TGCGCCAGCAGCCAAGACGACAGGGGCTACAATGAGCAGTTCTTC
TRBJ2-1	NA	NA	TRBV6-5	CASSRITVNEQFF	TGTGCCAGCAGCCGAATTACAGTGAATGAGCAGTTCTTC
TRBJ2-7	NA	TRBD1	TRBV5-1	CASSPGVQGASEQYF	TGCGCCAGCAGCCCGGGGGTACAGGGGGCATCGGAGCAGTACTTC
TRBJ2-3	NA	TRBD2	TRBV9	CASSFTAGGLSDTQYF	TGTGCCAGCAGCTTCACCGCGGGGGGGCTATCTGATACGCAGTATTTT
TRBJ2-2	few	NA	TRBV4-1	CASSQEAYGYSAGELFF	TGCGCCAGCAGCCAAGAGGCGTACGGCTATAGCGCCGGGGAGCTGTTTTTT
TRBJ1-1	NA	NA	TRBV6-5	CASSYGTVDTEAFF	TGTGCCAGCAGTTACGGTACGGTGGACACTGAAGCTTTCTTT
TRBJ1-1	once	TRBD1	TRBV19	CASSIDWARGPSPNTEAFF	TGTGCCAGTAGTATAGATTGGGCCAGGGGGCCGAGTCCGAACACTGAAGCTTTCTTT
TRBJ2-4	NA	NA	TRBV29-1	CSVVSGKNIQYF	TGCAGCGTTGTTTCGGGCAAAAACATTCAGTACTTC
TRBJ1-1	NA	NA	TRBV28	CASSGRVSEAFF	TGTGCCAGCAGTGGCAGGGTTTCTGAAGCTTTCTTT
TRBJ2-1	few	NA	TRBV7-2	CASSLGGASYNEQFF	TGTGCCAGCAGCCTTGGGGGGGCGAGTTACAATGAGCAGTTCTTC
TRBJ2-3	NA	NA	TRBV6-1	CASRGGRVNTDTQYF	TGTGCCAGCAGGGGGGGGCGGGTGAACACAGATACGCAGTATTTT
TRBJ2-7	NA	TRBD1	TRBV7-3	CASSSTGQAPYEQYF	TGTGCCAGCAGCTCGACTGGACAGGCCCCCTACGAGCAGTACTTC
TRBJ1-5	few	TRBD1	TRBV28	CASRLRRGQGETQPQHF	TGTGCCAGCAGGCTCAGGCGGGGACAGGGGGAAACTCAGCCCCAGCATTTT
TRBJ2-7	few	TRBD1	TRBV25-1	CAIGRDSSYEQYF	TGTGCCATCGGCCGGGACAGCTCCTACGAGCAGTACTTC
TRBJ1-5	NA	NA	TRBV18	CASSPYHRQVNQPQHF	TGTGCCAGCTCACCTTACCATCGACAGGTTAATCAGCCCCAGCATTTT
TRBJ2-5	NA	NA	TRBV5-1	CASSLREETQYF	TGCGCCAGCAGCCTCAGGGAAGAGACCCAGTACTTC
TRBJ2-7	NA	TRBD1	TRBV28	CASSPGGPYEQYF	TGTGCCAGCAGTCCAGGGGGCCCGTACGAGCAGTACTTC
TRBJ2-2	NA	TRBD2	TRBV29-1	CSVEVGLPSGNKDGELFF	TGCAGCGTTGAAGTCGGCCTGCCTAGCGGAAATAAAGACGGGGAGCTGTTTTTT
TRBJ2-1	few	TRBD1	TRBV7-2	CASSLGGQASTGEQFF	TGTGCCAGCAGCTTGGGGGGACAGGCCTCAACAGGGGAGCAGTTCTTC
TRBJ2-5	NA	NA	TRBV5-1	CASSLARSGRETQYF	TGCGCCAGCAGCTTGGCCCGTTCAGGGCGGGAGACCCAGTACTTC
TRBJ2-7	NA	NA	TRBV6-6	CASSYYAIETYEQYF	TGTGCCAGCAGTTATTATGCCATCGAGACCTACGAGCAGTACTTC
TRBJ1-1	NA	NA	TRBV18	CASSPSGLDTEAFF	TGTGCCAGCTCACCTTCGGGTCTGGACACTGAAGCTTTCTTT
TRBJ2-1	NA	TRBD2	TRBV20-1	CSALAGREQFF	TGCAGTGCACTAGCGGGGCGGGAGCAGTTCTTC
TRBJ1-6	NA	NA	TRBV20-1	CSALPNSPLHF	TGCAGTGCCCTCCCTAATTCACCCCTCCACTTT
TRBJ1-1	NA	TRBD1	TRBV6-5	CASSPDRGNTEAFF	TGTGCCAGCAGCCCCGACAGGGGTAACACTGAAGCTTTCTTT
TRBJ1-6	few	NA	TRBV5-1	CASSLAGAEDNSPLHF	TGCGCCAGCAGCTTGGCAGGGGCCGAGGATAATTCACCCCTCCACTTT
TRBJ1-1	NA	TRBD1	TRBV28	CASSLTGGSGTEAFF	TGTGCCAGCAGTTTAACAGGGGGCAGTGGCACTGAAGCTTTCTTT
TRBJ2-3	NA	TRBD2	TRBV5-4	CASSMGLAGAGDTQYF	TGTGCCAGCAGCATGGGACTAGCGGGGGCGGGGGATACGCAGTATTTT
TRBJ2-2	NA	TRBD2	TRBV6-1	CASSVRGVSFAGELFF	TGTGCCAGCAGTGTTCGGGGGGTTTCCTTTGCCGGGGAGCTGTTTTTT
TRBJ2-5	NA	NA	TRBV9	CASSVAGRWEETQYF	TGTGCCAGCAGCGTAGCCGGGAGATGGGAAGAGACCCAGTACTTC
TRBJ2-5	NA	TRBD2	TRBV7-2	CASSPTSGGETQYF	TGTGCCAGCAGCCCCACTAGCGGGGGTGAGACCCAGTACTTC
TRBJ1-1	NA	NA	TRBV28	CASSFTTRVPRGNTEAFF	TGTGCCAGCAGTTTTACAACCCGGGTCCCAAGGGGCAACACTGAAGCTTTCTTT
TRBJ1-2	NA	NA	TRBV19	CASSIRGGRQPFF	TGTGCCAGTAGTATCCGTGGGGGGAGGCAGCCCTTCTTC
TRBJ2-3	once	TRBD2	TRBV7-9	CASSSQTSGRAPHTDTQYF	TGTGCCAGCAGCTCGCAGACTAGCGGGAGGGCCCCACACACAGATACGCAGTATTTT
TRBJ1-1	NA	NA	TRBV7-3	CASSQQGNTEAFF	TGTGCCAGCAGCCAACAGGGTAACACTGAAGCTTTCTTT
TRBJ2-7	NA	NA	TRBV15	CATSRTSLSSYEQYF	TGTGCCACCAGCAGGACTAGTTTGAGCTCCTACGAGCAGTACTTC
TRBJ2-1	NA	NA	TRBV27	CASSLDSWVTYNEQFF	TGTGCCAGCAGTTTAGACTCATGGGTTACCTACAATGAGCAGTTCTTC
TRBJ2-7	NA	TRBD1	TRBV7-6	CASSLGQGGGYEQYF	TGTGCCAGCAGCCTAGGACAGGGAGGTGGCTACGAGCAGTACTTC
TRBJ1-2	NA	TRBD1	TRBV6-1	CASSQDRDRGYYGYTF	TGTGCCAGCAGTCAAGACCGGGACAGGGGTTACTATGGCTACACCTTC
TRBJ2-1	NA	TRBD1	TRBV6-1	CASRTPGQGNEQFF	TGTGCCAGCAGGACTCCGGGACAGGGGAATGAGCAGTTCTTC
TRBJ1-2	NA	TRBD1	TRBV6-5	CASTPYRTGNDGYTF	TGTGCCAGCACCCCTTACAGGACAGGGAATGATGGCTACACCTTC
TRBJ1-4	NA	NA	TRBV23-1	CASSQLTHIQDEKLFF	TGCGCCAGCAGTCAATTAACCCACATACAAGATGAAAAACTGTTTTTT
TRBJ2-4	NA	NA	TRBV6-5	CASSLPGGHIQYF	TGTGCCAGCAGTCTCCCCGGCGGGCACATTCAGTACTTC
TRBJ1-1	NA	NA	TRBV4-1	CASSWAFTAENTEAFF	TGCGCCAGCAGCTGGGCCTTTACGGCCGAAAACACTGAAGCTTTCTTT
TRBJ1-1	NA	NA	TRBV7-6	CASSLREGTEAFF	TGTGCCAGCAGCTTACGGGAGGGGACTGAAGCTTTCTTT
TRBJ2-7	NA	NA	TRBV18	CASSADRSGYEQYF	TGTGCCAGCTCAGCAGACAGGAGTGGCTACGAGCAGTACTTC
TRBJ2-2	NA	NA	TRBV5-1	CASSLAIAGELFF	TGCGCCAGCAGCTTGGCCATCGCGGGGGAGCTGTTTTTT